The 15 T cell receptor beta chains reported below all come from one sample, sequenced in a study of blood T cell repertoires in COVID-19. Data came from immunoSEQ multiplex PCR; TCRdb stores just in-frame clones and leaves some out. The data show approximately 330,000 clones, around 87% seen once. The sequenced sample consisted of peripheral blood. The receptors were sampled from a middle-aged woman with COVID-19, enrolled during active disease.

The rearrangement links TRBV5-1 to TRBJ2-3; 8 bases agree with TRBD2. CDR1 is SGHRS, CDR2 YFSETQ, per germline. V was pared by 4 bases and J by 0 bases, with 4 bases of the junction left unmatched. The CDR3 spans 15 residues. This chain's CDR3 is CASSTGLESTDTQYF. The CDR3 nucleotides read TGCGCCAGCAGCACGGGACTAGAAAGCACAGATACGCAGTATTTT. Complete variable domain (other parts from reference TRBV5-1 and TRBJ2-3): KAGVTQTPRYLIKTRGQQVTLSCSPISGHRSVSWYQQTPGQGLQFLFEYFSETQRNKGNFPGRFSGRQFSNSRSEMNVSTLELGDSALYLCASSTGLESTDTQYFGPGTRLTVL.

The CDR3 DNA sequence: TGTGCCAGCAGTTCTAGCGGGTCCTACAATGAGCAGTTCTTC. Translating gives CASSSSGSYNEQFF. The J gene is TRBJ2-1, the V gene TRBV6-2 or TRBV6-3; 8 bases map to TRBD2. Germline V CDR1 and CDR2: MNHEY, SVGEGT. Trimming took 4 bases from V and 1 from J; bases not matched to a gene: 0. The CDR3 is made up of 14 amino acids.

This chain joins TRBV27 and TRBJ1-4, with TRBD1 identical over 8 bases. The germline gives CDR1 MNHEY, CDR2 SMNVEV (reference sequence). The CDR3 is 15 amino acids. Trimming at V came to 8 bases and at J to 8 bases, leaving 13 bases not matched to a gene. As DNA, the CDR3 is TGTGCCAGCGGGAACAGGGGGAGATATGCGGAAAAACTGTTTTTT. The encoded protein is CASGNRGRYAEKLFF.

This clone was detected only once. The chain employs TRBV11-2 and TRBJ1-1; TRBD1 might be the D (6 bases). Germline loops: CDR1 SGHAT, CDR2 FQNNGV. The CDR3 runs to 15 residues. Trimming pared 5 bases from V and 6 bases from J, leaving 19 bases between. CDR3 sequence reads: CASSGTASGDAEAFF. CDR3 nucleotides: TGTGCCAGCAGCGGGACGGCCTCAGGGGACGCTGAAGCTTTCTTT.

The rearrangement links TRBV6-2 or TRBV6-3 to TRBJ1-2, with 11 nucleotides matching TRBD1. After removal of 6 bases from V and 8 bases from J, the junction contained 5 bases not matched to a gene. This CDR3 spans 13 amino acids. Per germline, CDR1 MNHEY and CDR2 SVGEGT. DNA for the CDR3: TGTGCCAGCAGCCAGGGGACAGGGGGAGGCTACACCTTC. This encodes CASSQGTGGGYTF.

This clone has only a few counts. The V gene is TRBV27, the J gene TRBJ2-1, with 9 bases matching TRBD1. Germline V gene data show CDR1 as MNHEY and CDR2 as SMNVEV (reference sequence). This CDR3 contains 15 residues. V gave up 6 bases and J gave up 7 bases; unmatched junction bases: 10. The CDR3 coding sequence is TGTGCCAGCAGCATTGGGACAGGGTCGGGGAATGAGCAGTTCTTC. Translation: CASSIGTGSGNEQFF.

The J gene is TRBJ2-4, the V gene TRBV28; maybe TRBD1 (5 bases). CDR1 and CDR2 from the germline V gene are MDHEN and SYDVKM. V was pared by 5 bases and J by 1 base, with 15 bases between. The CDR3 is 16 amino acids. The CDR3 reads CASSPLRVRAKNIQYF. The CDR3 DNA follows: TGTGCCAGCAGTCCCCTCAGGGTGAGGGCCAAAAACATTCAGTACTTC.

The genes are TRBV5-8 and TRBJ2-2; D is possibly TRBD2 (5 bases). This CDR3 comprises 16 residues. With 4 bases removed from V and 4 bases from J, the gap between germline ends came to 17 bases. CDR1 is SGHTS and CDR2 is YDEGEE in the germline V gene. The CDR3 DNA reads TGTGCCAGCAGCCACCTCGTCGGGGTGGGCACCGGGGAGCTGTTTTTT. This encodes CASSHLVGVGTGELFF.

The chain has TRBV4-3 and TRBJ2-7; D is perhaps TRBD1 (5 bases). V was cut by 1 base and J by 2 bases, with 12 bases left in between. This CDR3 is built from 15 residues. Germline loops: CDR1 LGHNA, CDR2 YSLEER. The CDR3 loop reads CASSQGGFGPYEQYF. CDR3 DNA: TGCGCCAGCAGCCAAGGGGGCTTCGGTCCCTACGAGCAGTACTTC.

The table lists this clone with a count of one. The rearrangement uses TRBV4-3 and TRBJ1-6; 7 bases are a match to TRBD1. The germline gives CDR1 LGHNA, CDR2 YSLEER. After removal of 1 base from V and 7 bases from J, the junction contained 4 bases not matched to a gene. The CDR3 is made up of 15 amino acids. CDR3 sequence: CASSQGDRNNSPLHF. CDR3 nucleotides: TGCGCCAGCAGCCAAGGGGACAGAAACAATTCACCCCTCCACTTT.

The V call is TRBV12-3 or TRBV12-4, the J call TRBJ1-1, with unresolved D. V gave up 10 bases and J gave up 6 bases, with 12 bases separating them. The CDR3 consists of 11 residues. The CDR3, as DNA: TGTGCCAACGGGGAATGGGCTGAAGCTTTCTTT. Translated, it gives CANGEWAEAFF.

Only one count was recorded for this clone. This rearrangement joins TRBV11-1 to TRBJ2-1, with 11 positions matching TRBD2. From germline, CDR1 is SGHAT and CDR2 FQDESV (reference sequence). With V trimmed by 4 bases and J by 4 bases, 3 bases remained unmatched. The CDR3 contains 15 residues. Here the CDR3 reads CASSSSGRRYNEQFF. The CDR3 bases are TGTGCCAGCAGCTCTAGCGGGAGGAGGTACAATGAGCAGTTCTTC. Complete variable domain (other parts from reference TRBV11-1 and TRBJ2-1): EAEVAQSPRYKITEKSQAVAFWCDPISGHATLYWYRQILGQGPELLVQFQDESVVDDSQLPKDRFSAERLKGVDSTLKIQPAELGDSAMYLCASSSSGRRYNEQFFGPGTRLTVL.

The chain employs TRBV9 and TRBJ1-4; the D is unclear. Trimming took off 1 base at V and 6 bases at J, with 10 bases between the two ends. The CDR3 runs 14 residues. The germline V gene encodes CDR1 SGDLS and CDR2 YYNGEE. The CDR3 loop is CASSVRSQDEKLFF. CDR3 nucleotide sequence: TGTGCCAGCAGCGTAAGGTCGCAGGATGAAAAACTGTTTTTT.

The rearrangement uses TRBV7-3 and TRBJ2-1; 9 bases are shared with TRBD2. CDR3 length: 17 residues. CDR1 SGHTA and CDR2 FQGTGA come from the germline V gene. Trimming took 6 bases from V and 10 from J; bases not matched to a gene: 19. The DNA for the CDR3 is TGTGCCAGCAGTTCCCAGCTAGCGGGGCGTATCTCTTGGGAGCAGTTCTTC. It translates to CASSSQLAGRISWEQFF. Based on the CDR3 plus reference TRBV7-3 and TRBJ2-1, the full variable domain is GAGVSQTPSNKVTEKGKYVELRCDPISGHTALYWYRQSLGQGPEFLIYFQGTGAADDSGLPNDRFFAVRPEGSVSTLKIQRTERGDSAVYLCASSSQLAGRISWEQFFGPGTRLTVL.

The chain carries TRBV27 and TRBJ1-2; possible D gene TRBD1, 6 bases. CDR3 length: 11 amino acids. The V and J ends lost 8 bases and 8 bases respectively, with 12 bases between them. The germline gives CDR1 MNHEY, CDR2 SMNVEV (reference sequence). CDR3 protein: CASGTGKGYTF. The CDR3 coding sequence is TGTGCCAGCGGTACAGGGAAAGGCTACACCTTC.